The next 31 T cell receptor beta chains were all read from a single sample in a study of blood T cell repertoires in COVID-19 (TCRdb year 2020). The library relied on the immunoSEQ multiplex PCR assay. The clones in this table, taken by TCRdb from immuneACCESS, are in-frame only. Not every clone is retained; where verified, under half of the shortfall comes from an unresolved V gene, and the cause of the rest is unknown. The sample profile shows about 200,000 clones; approximately 90% of them were found once. Of the sample, 5% to 6.5% falls within the top ten clones. The sample consisted of peripheral blood. The source is a man aged 35 to 55 with active or convalescent COVID-19.

This chain joins TRBV6-5 and TRBJ1-1, with TRBD1 as a possible D gene (6 bases). CDR1 and CDR2 from the germline V gene are MNHEY and SVGAGI. The ends were cut back, 6 bases at V and 5 bases at J, with 13 bases in the middle. This CDR3 region has 13 residues. DNA for the CDR3: TGTGCCAGCAGGGACAGATACAAAACTGAAGCTTTCTTT. Amino acids: CASRDRYKTEAFF.

This chain joins TRBV20-1 and TRBJ1-2; possible D gene TRBD1, 6 bases. From germline, CDR1 is DFQATT and CDR2 SNEGSKA (reference sequence). CDR3 length: 11 amino acids. Trimming stripped 6 bases from V and 5 bases from J, with 10 bases between. The CDR3 coding sequence is TGCAGTGCCACGGACAGATATGGCTACACCTTC. Amino acids: CSATDRYGYTF.

The V call is TRBV18, the J call TRBJ2-3, with a weak D call TRBD2 (5 bases). Trimming left V 3 bases short and J 3 bases short, with 10 bases between. This CDR3 spans 14 amino acids. Looked up from germline, CDR1 is KGHSH and CDR2 is LQKENI. CDR3 coding DNA: TGTGCCAGCTCACCGGGAGTAACAACAGATACGCAGTATTTT. This gives the protein CASSPGVTTDTQYF.

The CDR3 DNA follows: TGTGCCAGCAGTCCTTTTAGCCATGAGCAGTTCTTC. It encodes CASSPFSHEQFF. V gene TRBV2 combines with J gene TRBJ2-1; D is uncertain. The CDR3 loop spans 12 amino acids. Germline values: CDR1 SNHLY, CDR2 FYNNEI. Trimming stripped 5 bases from V and 8 bases from J, with 10 bases between.

The chain carries TRBV7-2 and TRBJ2-4; D might be TRBD2 (6 bases). There are 14 residues in the CDR3. Trimming stripped 6 bases from V and 9 bases from J, with 18 bases between. Germline CDR1 is SGHTA and CDR2 is FQGNSA. CDR3 region: CASRGEVVMGIQYF. The CDR3 DNA reads TGTGCCAGCAGGGGGGAGGTAGTAATGGGCATTCAGTACTTC.

J is TRBJ2-7 and V is TRBV5-1, with D possibly being TRBD2 (7 bases). The ends were cut back, 2 bases at V and 1 base at J, with 13 bases in the middle. In germline, CDR1 is SGHRS, CDR2 YFSETQ. This CDR3 is 15 amino acids long. In DNA form, the CDR3 reads TGCGCCAGCAGCTTATCACAGGGAGGGTCCTACGAGCAGTACTTC. This codes for CASSLSQGGSYEQYF.

V usage is TRBV3-1 (or the pseudogene TRBV3-2) and J usage is TRBJ1-5; 7 bases are a match to TRBD1. The germline V gene encodes CDR1 LGHDT and CDR2 YNNKEL (reference sequence). This CDR3 contains 16 residues. Trimming removed 2 bases from V and 6 bases from J; junction bases left unmatched: 10. The CDR3 is CASSQRADRRGQPQHF. CDR3 sequence (DNA): TGTGCCAGCAGCCAACGTGCGGACAGGAGAGGTCAGCCCCAGCATTTT.

The CDR3 region has the DNA TGTGCCAGCAGTGATACAGGGTATCAGCCCCAGCATTTT. It yields the protein CASSDTGYQPQHF. The genes are TRBV6-6 and TRBJ1-5; D may be TRBD1 (6 bases). CDR3 length: 13 amino acids. V shed 5 bases and J shed 5 bases, with 10 bases lying between them. Germline V lookup: CDR1 MNHNY, CDR2 SVGAGI (reference sequence).

This clone has only a few counts. The chain is built from TRBV5-6 and TRBJ1-1; 7 nucleotides agree with TRBD1. From germline, CDR1 is SGHDT and CDR2 YYEEEE. V gave up 4 bases and J gave up 0 bases; unmatched junction bases: 12. This CDR3 spans 17 amino acids. CDR3 sequence: CASSRRRGDRMNTEAFF. The CDR3 DNA is TGTGCCAGCAGCCGAAGAAGAGGGGACAGAATGAACACTGAAGCTTTCTTT.

The J gene is TRBJ2-5, the V gene TRBV3-1 (or the pseudogene TRBV3-2); the D is unclear. Germline V gene data show CDR1 as LGHDT and CDR2 as YNNKEL (reference sequence). The CDR3 runs to 13 residues. V was cut by 0 bases and J by 2 bases, with 4 bases left in between. CDR3 in amino acids: CASSQDRQETQYF. The CDR3 DNA follows: TGTGCCAGCAGCCAAGATCGGCAAGAGACCCAGTACTTC.

The gene calls are TRBV19 and TRBJ1-1; possibly TRBD1 for D (5 bases). V lost 4 bases to trimming and J lost 6 bases, with 12 bases between them. CDR1 and CDR2 (germline): LNHDA, SQIVND (reference sequence). CDR3 length equals 13 residues. Written as DNA, the CDR3 is TGTGCCAGTAGTAACCAGGGTGGCGCTGAAGCTTTCTTT. It yields the protein CASSNQGGAEAFF.

The rearrangement links TRBV12-3 or TRBV12-4 to TRBJ2-3, with D unclear. V was cut by 7 bases and J by 2 bases, with 4 bases left in between. The CDR3 is made up of 11 amino acids. The CDR3 DNA follows: TGTGCCAGCACTTCCACAGATACGCAGTATTTT. Translated: CASTSTDTQYF.

The chain employs TRBV6-5 and TRBJ2-5; 8 bases align to TRBD1. The CDR3 sequence is 15 residues long. Germline CDR1 is MNHEY and CDR2 is SVGAGI. V lost 6 bases and J lost 5; bases outside the gene matches: 11. The CDR3 loop is CASSATGGSGETQYF. CDR3 DNA sequence: TGTGCCAGCAGCGCCACAGGGGGGAGTGGGGAGACCCAGTACTTC.

The rearrangement joins TRBV2 to TRBJ2-7; D call uncertain. CDR3 size: 11 residues. Deletions cut 7 bases from V and 2 bases from J, with 6 bases between. From germline, CDR1 is SNHLY and CDR2 FYNNEI. As DNA, the CDR3 is TGTGCCAGCACCCCCGCCTACGAGCAGTACTTC. Protein product: CASTPAYEQYF.

The chain has TRBV5-4 and TRBJ1-2, with no clear D. The V gene's germline CDR1 is SGHNT and CDR2 YYREEE (reference sequence). This CDR3 has 12 amino acids. The V end lost 0 bases, the J end lost 7 bases, and 7 bases lay between the germline ends. CDR3 amino acids: CASSLARGGYTF. DNA for the CDR3: TGTGCCAGCAGCTTGGCCCGGGGTGGCTACACCTTC.

The chain combines TRBV5-1 with TRBJ1-6; weak D call: TRBD1 (5 bases). Trimming removed 1 base at V and 10 bases at J, with 15 bases between. The CDR3 spans 15 residues. CDR1 and CDR2 from the germline V gene are SGHRS and YFSETQ. CDR3 nucleotides: TGCGCCAGCAGCTTGAATGGGGCTCTCGGGTCACCCCTCCACTTT. Protein product: CASSLNGALGSPLHF. Full variable domain (remainder filled in from reference TRBV5-1 and TRBJ1-6): KAGVTQTPRYLIKTRGQQVTLSCSPISGHRSVSWYQQTPGQGLQFLFEYFSETQRNKGNFPGRFSGRQFSNSRSEMNVSTLELGDSALYLCASSLNGALGSPLHFGNGTRLTVT.

This sequence joins TRBV21-1 and TRBJ2-3; the D call of TRBD2 is as the table states it, not checked on the DNA. TRBV21-1 is classified as a pseudogene. The CDR3 is made up of 17 amino acids. The CDR3 is CASSRLLGLAGCYTQYF. The CDR3 DNA follows: TGTGCCAGCAGCCGCCTTTTGGGGCTAGCGGGGTGTTATACGCAGTATTTT.

The CDR3 loop is CASRRDSTRFSGNTIYF. The CDR3 DNA is TGTGCCAGCCGAAGGGACAGCACAAGATTCTCTGGAAACACCATATATTTT. The genes are TRBV19 and TRBJ1-3; 7 bases fit TRBD1. CDR1 is LNHDA and CDR2 is SQIVND in the germline V gene (reference sequence). Trimming removed 9 bases from V and 0 bases from J; junction bases left unmatched: 14. This CDR3 comprises 17 residues.

The V gene is TRBV4-1, the J gene TRBJ2-5, with TRBD2 as a possible D gene (6 bases). V lost 1 base, J lost 5 bases, and 26 bases lay in between. The CDR3 is made up of 19 amino acids. Germline CDR1 is MGHRA and CDR2 is YSYEKL. Written as DNA, the CDR3 is TGCGCCAGCAGCCAAGGGGGTTCGACCCCCGGAGGGCCTAAGGAGACCCAGTACTTC. It yields the protein CASSQGGSTPGGPKETQYF.

The CDR3, as DNA: TGCGCCAGCAGCTTGAGGTGGCAGGGGGCAGGAAATGAGCAGTTCTTC. This encodes CASSLRWQGAGNEQFF. The chain recombines TRBV5-1 with TRBJ2-1, with TRBD1 matching 8 bases. The CDR3 sequence is 16 residues long. Germline V gene data show CDR1 as SGHRS and CDR2 as YFSETQ. Trimming took 1 base from V and 7 from J; bases not matched to a gene: 10.

V gene TRBV7-9 combines with J gene TRBJ2-7; the match to TRBD1 covers 9 bases. After removal of 8 bases from V and 3 bases from J, the junction contained 5 bases not matched to a gene. The CDR3 extends over 13 amino acids. Germline CDR1 and CDR2: SEHNR and FQNEAQ (reference sequence). The CDR3 protein is CASGGDRDYEQYF. For the CDR3, the DNA is TGTGCCAGCGGGGGGGACAGGGACTACGAGCAGTACTTC.

The chain links TRBV28 to TRBJ2-7; perhaps TRBD2 as D (5 bases). Between the trimmed V and J ends, which lost 4 bases and 5 bases, there was a span of 15 bases. Per the germline V gene, CDR1 is MDHEN and CDR2 is SYDVKM. This CDR3 comprises 14 residues. The chain's CDR3 is CASSSRALGNEQYF. The DNA for the CDR3 is TGTGCCAGCAGTTCGCGGGCCCTAGGGAACGAGCAGTACTTC.

The V call is TRBV5-1, the J call TRBJ2-2, with 7 nucleotides matching TRBD1. CDR3 length equals 14 residues. Looked up from germline, CDR1 is SGHRS and CDR2 is YFSETQ. J lost 0 bases, V lost 9 bases, and 5 bases had no gene match. CDR3 DNA sequence: TGCGCCATGTCCAGGGGGTCGAACACCGGGGAGCTGTTTTTT. Translation gives CAMSRGSNTGELFF.

V gene TRBV5-6 combines with J gene TRBJ2-7; 10 nucleotides match TRBD1. This CDR3 spans 14 amino acids. The V and J ends lost 4 bases and 7 bases, in that order; junction bases with no gene match: 8. Germline CDR1 SGHDT, CDR2 YYEEEE. The CDR3 bases are TGTGCCAGCAGCCGACAGGGGGCCTTGAGGGAGCAGTACTTC. Amino acid sequence: CASSRQGALREQYF.

The chain has TRBV7-9 and TRBJ2-2; possible D gene TRBD2, 5 bases. The CDR3 is made up of 16 amino acids. Trimming left V 5 bases short and J 0 bases short, with 13 bases between. In germline, CDR1 is SEHNR, CDR2 FQNEAQ (reference sequence). CDR3 nucleotide sequence: TGTGCCAGCAGCCAAGATGGACTTACGAACACCGGGGAGCTGTTTTTT. As protein: CASSQDGLTNTGELFF.

This clone was observed a single time. The chain carries TRBV6-4 and TRBJ2-1; 11 bases are a match to TRBD1. Trimming removed 6 bases from V and 4 bases from J; junction bases left unmatched: 5. The germline V gene encodes CDR1 MRHNA and CDR2 SNTAGT. This CDR3 contains 15 residues. CDR3 nucleotide sequence: TGTGCCAGCAGCATGGGGACAGGGGGTTACAATGAGCAGTTCTTC. This gives the protein CASSMGTGGYNEQFF.

This chain connects TRBV24-1 to TRBJ2-3; 8 bases map to TRBD1. Per germline, CDR1 KGHDR and CDR2 SFDVKD. The CDR3 covers 14 residues. Trimming at V came to 3 bases and at J to 3 bases, leaving 1 base not matched to a gene. CDR3 DNA sequence: TGTGCCACCAGTGATCGACAGGGGACAGATACGCAGTATTTT. Translation: CATSDRQGTDTQYF.

This chain joins TRBV6-6 and TRBJ2-4; TRBD1 is a possible D gene (6 bases). This CDR3 region has 13 residues. V was clipped by 0 bases and J by 6 bases, with 6 bases between them. CDR1 and CDR2 (germline): MNHNY, SVGAGI (reference sequence). CDR3 amino acids: CASSYSRGNIQYF. CDR3 in DNA: TGTGCCAGCAGTTACTCCAGGGGAAACATTCAGTACTTC.

The rearrangement links TRBV6-1 to TRBJ1-2, with unresolved D. Trimming cost V 2 bases and J 9 bases, with 13 bases left between them. CDR1 is MNHNS, CDR2 SASEGT, per germline. This CDR3 comprises 13 residues. Here the CDR3 reads CASSETYAGRYTF. The CDR3 coding sequence is TGTGCCAGCAGTGAAACGTATGCCGGTCGCTACACCTTC.

The chain carries TRBV10-1 and TRBJ2-2, with 11 bases matching TRBD1. The CDR3 consists of 14 residues. J was trimmed by 6 bases and V by 6 bases; bases with no gene match: 3. The V gene's germline CDR1 is WNHNN and CDR2 SYGVQD (reference sequence). In nucleotides, the CDR3 is TGCGCCAGCAGCGGGACAGGGGGTCCCGGGGAGCTGTTTTTT. It codes for CASSGTGGPGELFF.

The V gene is TRBV11-1, the J gene TRBJ2-5, with unresolved D. The CDR3 is made up of 13 amino acids. Between the trimmed V and J ends, which lost 2 bases and 5 bases, there was a span of 9 bases. From germline, CDR1 is SGHAT and CDR2 FQDESV (reference sequence). CDR3 loop: CASSLTVQETQYF. CDR3 bases: TGTGCCAGCAGCTTAACAGTCCAGGAGACCCAGTACTTC.